Listed here is a single TCR beta chain. The primer mix had 60 Vbeta and 13 Jbeta primers. Assay used: immunoSEQ multiplex PCR; TCRdb lists only in-frame clones, some missing. This sample has about 160,000 clones, with roughly 82% found just once. Samples came from healthy bone marrow donors. This sample stems from a study of cytomegalovirus exposure and HLA in healthy donors. In the study overall: Approximately 85 million unique TCRs from HLA-typed donors made up an early data release. About four fifths of 398 genotyped donors fell in the Caucasian-associated ancestry cluster.

CDR1 is SGHAT, CDR2 FQNNGV, per germline. The V segment lost 3 bases and the J segment 0 bases; nucleotides outside the gene matches: 7. The CDR3 is made up of 16 amino acids. Sequenced material: PBMCs. This chain joins TRBV11-2 and TRBJ2-7, with 8 bases matching TRBD1. This clonotype was sampled from a girl aged 5 to 17 in good health and CMV-seropositive. For the CDR3, the DNA is TGTGCCAGCAGCTTCCTGTTGGGACAGGCCTCCTACGAGCAGTACTTC. It encodes CASSFLLGQASYEQYF.